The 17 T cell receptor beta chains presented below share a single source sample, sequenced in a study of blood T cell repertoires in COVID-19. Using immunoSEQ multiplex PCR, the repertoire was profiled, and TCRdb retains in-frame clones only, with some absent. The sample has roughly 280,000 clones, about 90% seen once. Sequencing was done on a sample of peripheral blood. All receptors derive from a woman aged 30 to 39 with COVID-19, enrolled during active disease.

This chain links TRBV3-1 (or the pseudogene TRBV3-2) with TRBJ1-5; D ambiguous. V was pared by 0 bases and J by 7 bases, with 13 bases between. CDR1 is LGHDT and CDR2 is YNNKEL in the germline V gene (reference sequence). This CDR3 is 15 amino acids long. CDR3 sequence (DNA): TGTGCCAGCAGCCAAGATGCAGGTTTTGGGCAGCCCCAGCATTTT. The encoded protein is CASSQDAGFGQPQHF.

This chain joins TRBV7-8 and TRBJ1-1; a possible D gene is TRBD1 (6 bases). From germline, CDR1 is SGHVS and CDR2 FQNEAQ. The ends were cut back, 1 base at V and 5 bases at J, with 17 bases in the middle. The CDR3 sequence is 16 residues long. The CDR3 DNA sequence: TGTGCCAGCAGCTTAGTATATGGGGGGCGGGGGACTGAAGCTTTCTTT. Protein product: CASSLVYGGRGTEAFF.

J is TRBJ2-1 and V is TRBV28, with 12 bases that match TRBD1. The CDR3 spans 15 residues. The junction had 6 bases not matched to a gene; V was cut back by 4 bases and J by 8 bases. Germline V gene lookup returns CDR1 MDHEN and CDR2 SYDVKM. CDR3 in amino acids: CASSWGQGADYEQFF. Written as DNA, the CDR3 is TGTGCCAGCAGTTGGGGACAGGGGGCGGACTATGAGCAGTTCTTC.

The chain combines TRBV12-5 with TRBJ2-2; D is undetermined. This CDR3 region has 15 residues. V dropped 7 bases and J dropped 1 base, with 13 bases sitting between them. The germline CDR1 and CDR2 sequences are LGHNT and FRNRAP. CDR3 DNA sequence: TGTGCTAGTGCCGCACCGGAGCGGAACACCGGGGAGCTGTTTTTT. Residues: CASAAPERNTGELFF.

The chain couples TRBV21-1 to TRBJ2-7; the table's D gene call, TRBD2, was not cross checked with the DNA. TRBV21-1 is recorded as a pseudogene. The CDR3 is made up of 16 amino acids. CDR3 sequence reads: CASSSPPGLARPEQYF. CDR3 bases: TGTGCCAGCAGCTCACCCCCGGGACTAGCGAGACCCGAGCAGTACTTC.

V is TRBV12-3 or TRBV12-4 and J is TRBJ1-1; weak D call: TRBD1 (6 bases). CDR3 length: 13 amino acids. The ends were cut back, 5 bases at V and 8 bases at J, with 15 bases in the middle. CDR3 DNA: TGTGCCAGCAGTCCACAGACAGGATCAGAAGCTTTCTTT. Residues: CASSPQTGSEAFF.

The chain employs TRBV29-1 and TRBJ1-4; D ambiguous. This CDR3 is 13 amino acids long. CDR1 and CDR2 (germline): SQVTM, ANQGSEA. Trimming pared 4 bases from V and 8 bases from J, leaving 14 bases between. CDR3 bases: TGCAGCGTTGCCTCAAGCCCGGGGGAAAAACTGTTTTTT. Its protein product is CSVASSPGEKLFF.

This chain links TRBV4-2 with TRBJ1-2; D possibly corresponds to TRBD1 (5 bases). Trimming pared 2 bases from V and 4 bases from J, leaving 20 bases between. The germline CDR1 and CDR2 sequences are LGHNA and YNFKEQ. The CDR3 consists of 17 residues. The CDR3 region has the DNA TGTGCCAGCAGCCAAAGATTAAGGGGCAGGATCGGCTATGGCTACACCTTC. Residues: CASSQRLRGRIGYGYTF.

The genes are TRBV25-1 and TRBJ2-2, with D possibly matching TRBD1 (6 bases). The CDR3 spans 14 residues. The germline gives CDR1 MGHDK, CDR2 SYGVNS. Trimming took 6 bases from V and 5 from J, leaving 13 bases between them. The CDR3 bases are TGTGCCAGCAGGGATGCAGGGGCGACCGGGGAGCTGTTTTTT. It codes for CASRDAGATGELFF.

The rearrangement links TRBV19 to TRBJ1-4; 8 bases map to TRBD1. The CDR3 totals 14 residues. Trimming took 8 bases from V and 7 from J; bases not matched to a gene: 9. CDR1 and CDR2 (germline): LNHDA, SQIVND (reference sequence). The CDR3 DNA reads TGTGCCAGTGCCCCGGGACAGGCGAGTGAAAAACTGTTTTTT. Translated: CASAPGQASEKLFF.

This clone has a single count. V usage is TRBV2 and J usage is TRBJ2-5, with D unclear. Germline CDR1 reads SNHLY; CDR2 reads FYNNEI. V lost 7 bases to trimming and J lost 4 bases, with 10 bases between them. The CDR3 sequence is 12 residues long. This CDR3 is CASMWRGETQYF. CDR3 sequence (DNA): TGTGCCAGCATGTGGCGAGGAGAGACCCAGTACTTC.

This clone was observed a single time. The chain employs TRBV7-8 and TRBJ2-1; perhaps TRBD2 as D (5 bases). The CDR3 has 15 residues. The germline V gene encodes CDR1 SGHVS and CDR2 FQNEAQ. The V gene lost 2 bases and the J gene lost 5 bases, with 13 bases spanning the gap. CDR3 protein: CASSLLELGNNEQFF. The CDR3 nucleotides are TGTGCCAGCAGCTTATTGGAACTAGGGAACAATGAGCAGTTCTTC.

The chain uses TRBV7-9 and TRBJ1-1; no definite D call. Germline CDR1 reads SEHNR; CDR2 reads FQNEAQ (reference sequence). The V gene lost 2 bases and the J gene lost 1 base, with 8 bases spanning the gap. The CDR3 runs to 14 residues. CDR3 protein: CASSLLTTNTEAFF. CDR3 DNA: TGTGCCAGCAGCTTACTTACAACGAACACTGAAGCTTTCTTT.

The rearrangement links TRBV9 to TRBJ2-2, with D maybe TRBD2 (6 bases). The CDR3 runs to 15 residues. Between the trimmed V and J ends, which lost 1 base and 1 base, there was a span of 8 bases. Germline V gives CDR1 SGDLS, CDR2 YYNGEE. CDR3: CASSVQEGNTGELFF. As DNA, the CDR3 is TGTGCCAGCAGCGTACAGGAGGGGAACACCGGGGAGCTGTTTTTT.

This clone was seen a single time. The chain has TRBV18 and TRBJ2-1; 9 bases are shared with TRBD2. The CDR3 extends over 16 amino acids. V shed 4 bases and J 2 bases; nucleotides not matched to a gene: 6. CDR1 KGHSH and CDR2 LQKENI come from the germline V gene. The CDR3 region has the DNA TGTGCCAGCTCACGTCGGCGGGAGGGTGCCTACAATGAGCAGTTCTTC. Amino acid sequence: CASSRRREGAYNEQFF.

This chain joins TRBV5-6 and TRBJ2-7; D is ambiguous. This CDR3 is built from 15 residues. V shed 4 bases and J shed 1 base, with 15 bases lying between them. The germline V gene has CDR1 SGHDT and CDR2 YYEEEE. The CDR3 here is CASSPGVAASYEQYF. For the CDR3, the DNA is TGTGCCAGCAGCCCCGGCGTAGCCGCTTCCTACGAGCAGTACTTC.

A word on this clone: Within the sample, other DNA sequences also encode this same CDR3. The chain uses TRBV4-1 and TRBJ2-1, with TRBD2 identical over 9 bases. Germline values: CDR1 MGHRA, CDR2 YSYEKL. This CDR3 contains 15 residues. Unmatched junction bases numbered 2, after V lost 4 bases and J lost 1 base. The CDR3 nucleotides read TGCGCCAGCAGCCCGACTAGCGGATCCTACAATGAGCAGTTCTTC. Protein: CASSPTSGSYNEQFF.